The TCR beta chain described here comes from a study of blood T cell repertoires in COVID-19. Overall study context: The United States, Italy and Spain provided the acute and convalescent COVID-19 samples. PBMCs, B-cell-depleted T cells, or T cells provided the cDNA or gDNA that made up the material.

Germline V gives CDR1 LGHDT, CDR2 YNNKEL (reference sequence). Unmatched junction bases numbered 4, after V lost 4 bases and J lost 1 base. This CDR3 has 15 residues. Source study methods: Estimation of nucleated cell counts was performed using reference gene primer amplification. Assay used: immunoSEQ multiplex PCR; TCRdb lists only in-frame clones, some missing. V and J calls and clone size are as listed in that table; D and trimming were resolved from the DNA. In the table there are about 67,000 clones, around 88% of which are singletons. The sequence was obtained from a woman older than 75 with acute or convalescent COVID-19. The J gene is TRBJ2-3, the V gene TRBV3-1 (or the pseudogene TRBV3-2), with 8 bases identical to TRBD2. Material: peripheral blood. The CDR3 DNA follows: TGTGCCAGCAGCCCCACTAGCGGCCGCACAGATACGCAGTATTTT. It is translated as CASSPTSGRTDTQYF.